This entry features one TCR beta chain sequence. Its antigen is not identified. This specimen belongs to a study of OX40 agonist ivuxolimab in advanced cancers. The overall study: Two cutaneous melanoma patients and one hepatocellular carcinoma patient, three in all, had partial responses. The study, taken as a whole, reports: Expanded clones belonging to CD8+ T cells outnumbered, on average, those of CD4+. Among some nonresponders, normalized T-cell clonal expansion was also low.

The study sampled blood at baseline, cycle 4 day 1, and cycle 7 day 1. Only in-frame clones appear in the TCRdb table, and some are missing; sequencing was by immunoSEQ multiplex PCR. The profile shows roughly 90,000 clones, 87% of them singletons. The CDR3 sequence is 13 residues long. The V gene's germline CDR1 is SGHNT and CDR2 YYREEE (reference sequence). V lost 2 bases and J lost 4, with 9 bases in between. This chain links TRBV5-4 with TRBJ1-2, with a tentative D call TRBD1 (5 bases). This sequence was found in an adult with an advanced solid tumor such as melanoma, head and neck, liver or kidney cancer. The source material was CD4+ or CD8+ T cells sorted from blood, sampled in a trial of the OX40 agonist ivuxolimab. The CDR3 DNA is TGTGCCAGCAGCTTATCAGGGCTCTATGGCTACACCTTC. It yields the protein CASSLSGLYGYTF. Complete variable domain (other parts from reference TRBV5-4 and TRBJ1-2): ETGVTQSPTHLIKTRGQQVTLRCSSQSGHNTVSWYQQALGQGPQFIFQYYREEENGRGNFPPRFSGLQFPNYSSELNVNALELDDSALYLCASSLSGLYGYTFGSGTRLTVV.